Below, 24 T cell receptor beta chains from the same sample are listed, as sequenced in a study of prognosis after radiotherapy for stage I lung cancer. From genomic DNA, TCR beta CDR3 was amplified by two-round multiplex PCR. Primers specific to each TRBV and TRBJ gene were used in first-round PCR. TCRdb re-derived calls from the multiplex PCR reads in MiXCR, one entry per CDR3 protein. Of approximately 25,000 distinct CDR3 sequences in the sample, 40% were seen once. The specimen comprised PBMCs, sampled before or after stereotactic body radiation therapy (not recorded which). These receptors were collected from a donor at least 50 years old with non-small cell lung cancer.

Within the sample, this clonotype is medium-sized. The CDR3, as DNA: TGCGCCAGCAGCCTCACAGGGCGGCGCGCCGGGGAGCTGTTTTTT. It specifies CASSLTGRRAGELFF. The chain combines TRBV5-1 with TRBJ2-2; tentative D call: TRBD1 (6 bases). The CDR3 is made up of 15 amino acids. V gave up 4 bases and J gave up 6 bases, with 16 bases separating them. Germline V gene sequence: CDR1 SGHRS, CDR2 YFSETQ.

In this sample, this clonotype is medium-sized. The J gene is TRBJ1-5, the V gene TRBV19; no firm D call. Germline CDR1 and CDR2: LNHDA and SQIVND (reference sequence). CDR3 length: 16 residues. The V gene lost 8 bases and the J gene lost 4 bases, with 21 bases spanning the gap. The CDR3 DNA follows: TGTGCCAGTGCCACACGACCGCTCTTACAAAATCAGCCCCAGCATTTT. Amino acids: CASATRPLLQNQPQHF.

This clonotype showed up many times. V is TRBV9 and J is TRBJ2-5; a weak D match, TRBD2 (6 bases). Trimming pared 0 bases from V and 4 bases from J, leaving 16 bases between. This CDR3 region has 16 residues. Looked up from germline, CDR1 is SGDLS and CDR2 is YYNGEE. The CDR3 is CASSVDVAGRGETQYF. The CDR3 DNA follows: TGTGCCAGCAGCGTAGATGTGGCCGGGCGGGGAGAGACCCAGTACTTC.

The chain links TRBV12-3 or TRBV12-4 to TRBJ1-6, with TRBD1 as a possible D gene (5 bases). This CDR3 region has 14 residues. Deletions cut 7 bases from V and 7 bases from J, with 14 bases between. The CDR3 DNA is TGTGCCAGCACCCTCGGGGCGGGAAATTCACCCCTCCACTTT. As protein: CASTLGAGNSPLHF.

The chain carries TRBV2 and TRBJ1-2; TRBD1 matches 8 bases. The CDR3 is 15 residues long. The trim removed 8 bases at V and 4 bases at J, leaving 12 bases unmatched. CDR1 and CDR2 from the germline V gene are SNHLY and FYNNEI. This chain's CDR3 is CASPGRWTGCYGYTF. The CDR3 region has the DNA TGTGCCAGCCCCGGTAGGTGGACAGGGTGCTATGGCTACACCTTC.

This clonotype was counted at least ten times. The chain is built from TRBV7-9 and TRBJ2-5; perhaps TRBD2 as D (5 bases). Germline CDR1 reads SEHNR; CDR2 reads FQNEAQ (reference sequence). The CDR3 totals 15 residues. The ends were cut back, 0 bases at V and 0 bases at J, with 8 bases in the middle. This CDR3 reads CASSLAGVYQETQYF. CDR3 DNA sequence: TGTGCCAGCAGCTTAGCGGGAGTATACCAAGAGACCCAGTACTTC.

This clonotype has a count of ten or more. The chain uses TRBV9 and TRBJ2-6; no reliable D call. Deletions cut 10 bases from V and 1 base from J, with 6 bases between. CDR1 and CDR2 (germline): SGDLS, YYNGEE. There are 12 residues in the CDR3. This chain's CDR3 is CASASGANVLTF. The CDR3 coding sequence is TGTGCCTCGGCTTCTGGGGCCAACGTCCTGACTTTC.

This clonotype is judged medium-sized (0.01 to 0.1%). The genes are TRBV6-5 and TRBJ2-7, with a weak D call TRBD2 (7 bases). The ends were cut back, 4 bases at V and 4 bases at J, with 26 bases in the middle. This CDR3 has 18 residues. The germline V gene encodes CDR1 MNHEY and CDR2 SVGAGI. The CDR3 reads CASSSLFEWGGAFYEQYF. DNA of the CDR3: TGTGCCAGCAGTTCCTTGTTCGAGTGGGGGGGCGCGTTTTACGAGCAGTACTTC.

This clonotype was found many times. The DNA for the CDR3 is TGTGCCTGGAGTCCCCAAGGGGGGGGCGAGCAGTACTTC. Translation: CAWSPQGGGEQYF. The chain combines TRBV30 with TRBJ2-7; maybe TRBD2 (7 bases). This CDR3 is built from 13 residues. Germline V CDR1 and CDR2: GTSNPN, SVGIG (reference sequence). Trimming removed 2 bases at V and 6 bases at J, with 14 bases between.

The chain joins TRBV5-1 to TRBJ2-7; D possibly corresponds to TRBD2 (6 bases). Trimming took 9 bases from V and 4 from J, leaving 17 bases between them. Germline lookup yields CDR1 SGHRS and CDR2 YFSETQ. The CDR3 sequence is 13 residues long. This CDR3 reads CAITRGFPYEQYF. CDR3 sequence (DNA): TGCGCCATCACTCGGGGGTTTCCTTACGAGCAGTACTTC. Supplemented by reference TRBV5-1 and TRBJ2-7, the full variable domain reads KAGVTQTPRYLIKTRGQQVTLSCSPISGHRSVSWYQQTPGQGLQFLFEYFSETQRNKGNFPGRFSGRQFSNSRSEMNVSTLELGDSALYLCAITRGFPYEQYFGPGTRLTVT.

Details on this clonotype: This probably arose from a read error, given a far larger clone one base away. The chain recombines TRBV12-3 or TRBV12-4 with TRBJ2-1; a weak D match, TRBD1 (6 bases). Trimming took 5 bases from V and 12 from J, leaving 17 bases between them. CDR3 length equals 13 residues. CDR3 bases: TGTGCCAGCAGTGAATCAACAGGGAGAGGGCAGTTCTTC. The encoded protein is CASSESTGRGQFF.

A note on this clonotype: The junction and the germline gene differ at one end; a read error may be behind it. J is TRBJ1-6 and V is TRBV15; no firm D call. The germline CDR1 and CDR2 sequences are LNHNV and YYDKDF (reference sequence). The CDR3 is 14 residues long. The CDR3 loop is CATSRDYGQSSLHF. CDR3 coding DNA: TGCGCCACCAGCAGAGATTACGGGCAATCATCCCTCCACTTT.

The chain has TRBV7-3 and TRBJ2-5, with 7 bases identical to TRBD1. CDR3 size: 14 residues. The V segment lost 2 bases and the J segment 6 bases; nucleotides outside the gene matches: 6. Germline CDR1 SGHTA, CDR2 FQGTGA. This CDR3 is CASSLEGATKTQYF. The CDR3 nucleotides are TGTGCCAGCAGCTTAGAGGGGGCAACAAAGACCCAGTACTTC.

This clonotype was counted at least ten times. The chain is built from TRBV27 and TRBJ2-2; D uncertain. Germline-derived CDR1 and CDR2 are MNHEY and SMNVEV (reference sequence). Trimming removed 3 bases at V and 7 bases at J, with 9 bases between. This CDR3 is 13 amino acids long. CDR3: CASSLKLDGELFF. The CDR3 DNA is TGTGCCAGCAGTTTGAAATTGGACGGGGAGCTGTTTTTT.

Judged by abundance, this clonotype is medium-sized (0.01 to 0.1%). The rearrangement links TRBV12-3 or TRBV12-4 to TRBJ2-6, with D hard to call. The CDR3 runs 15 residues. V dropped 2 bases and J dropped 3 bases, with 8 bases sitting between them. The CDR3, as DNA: TGTGCCAGCAGTTTAAGGGCGGTTGGGGCCAACGTCCTGACTTTC. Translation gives CASSLRAVGANVLTF.

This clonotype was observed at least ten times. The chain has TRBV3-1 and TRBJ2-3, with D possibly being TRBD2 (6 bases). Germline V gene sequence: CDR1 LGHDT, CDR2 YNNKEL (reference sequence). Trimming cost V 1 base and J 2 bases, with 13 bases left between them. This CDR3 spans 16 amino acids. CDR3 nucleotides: TGTGCCAGCAGCCAAGCGCGGACTACTCTCACAGATACGCAGTATTTT. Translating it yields CASSQARTTLTDTQYF.

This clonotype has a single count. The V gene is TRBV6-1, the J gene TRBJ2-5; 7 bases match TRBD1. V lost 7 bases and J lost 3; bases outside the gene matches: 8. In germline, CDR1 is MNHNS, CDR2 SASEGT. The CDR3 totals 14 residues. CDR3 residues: CASISLGGKETQYF. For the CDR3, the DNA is TGTGCCAGCATTTCTCTAGGGGGCAAAGAGACCCAGTACTTC.

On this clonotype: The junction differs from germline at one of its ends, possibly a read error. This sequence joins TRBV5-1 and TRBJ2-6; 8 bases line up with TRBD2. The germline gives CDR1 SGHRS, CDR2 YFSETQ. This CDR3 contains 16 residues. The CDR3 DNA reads TGCGCCAGCAGCTTGTCCGGGGGGGCTGGGGCCAACGTCCTGACTTTT. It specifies CASSLSGGAGANVLTF.

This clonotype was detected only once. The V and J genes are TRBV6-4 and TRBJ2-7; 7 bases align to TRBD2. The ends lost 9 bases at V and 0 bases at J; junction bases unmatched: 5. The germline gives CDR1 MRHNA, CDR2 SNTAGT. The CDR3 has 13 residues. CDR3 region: CARAGGYSYEQYF. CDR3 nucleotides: TGTGCCAGAGCCGGGGGGTACTCCTACGAGCAGTACTTC.

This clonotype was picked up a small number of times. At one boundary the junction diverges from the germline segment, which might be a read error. The DNA of the CDR3 is TGTGCCAGCGGTTTAAAGGCAGTGAAGGTCTACGAGCAGTACTTC. Protein sequence: CASGLKAVKVYEQYF. This chain connects TRBV28 to TRBJ2-7; D gene ambiguous. In germline, CDR1 is MDHEN, CDR2 SYDVKM. The CDR3 has 15 residues.

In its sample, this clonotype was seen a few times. This chain's CDR3 is CASKVGGQPQHF. The CDR3 nucleotides are TGTGCCAGCAAGGTCGGGGGCCAGCCCCAGCATTTT. The J gene is TRBJ1-5, the V gene TRBV6-1; perhaps TRBD1 as D (6 bases). V gave up 7 bases and J gave up 7 bases, with 11 bases separating them. From germline, CDR1 is MNHNS and CDR2 SASEGT. The CDR3 has 12 amino acids.

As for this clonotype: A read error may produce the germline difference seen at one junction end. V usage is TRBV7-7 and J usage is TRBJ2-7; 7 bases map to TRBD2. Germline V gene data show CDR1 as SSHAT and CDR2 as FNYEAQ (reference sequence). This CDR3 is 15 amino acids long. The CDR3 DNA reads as TGTGCCAGCAGCCCAGGGACTATCGGCAGCTACGATCAGTACTTC. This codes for CASSPGTIGSYDQYF.

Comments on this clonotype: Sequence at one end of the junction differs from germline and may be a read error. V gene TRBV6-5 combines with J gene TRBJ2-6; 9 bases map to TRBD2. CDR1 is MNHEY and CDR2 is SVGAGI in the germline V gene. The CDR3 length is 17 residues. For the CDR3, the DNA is TGTGCCAGCAGTTCTAGCGGGACCCGCTCTGGGGACAACGTACTGACTTTC. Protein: CASSSSGTRSGDNVLTF.

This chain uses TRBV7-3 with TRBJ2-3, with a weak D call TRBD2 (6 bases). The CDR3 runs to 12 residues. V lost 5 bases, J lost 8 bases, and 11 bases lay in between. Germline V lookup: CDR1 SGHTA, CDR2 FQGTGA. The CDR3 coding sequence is TGTGCCAGCAGCCCGGACGGGGGTACGCAGTATTTT. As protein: CASSPDGGTQYF.